The 29 T cell receptor beta chains below all came from one sample that was sequenced in a study of T cell responses to AZD1222 COVID-19 vaccine. Sequencing used immunoSEQ multiplex PCR; TCRdb keeps in-frame clones, though not all of them. Among 250,000 to 300,000 clones listed, approximately 94% were seen once. Sequencing was performed on peripheral blood, taken 28 days after the second AZD1222 dose. These receptors were collected from an adult who received the AZD1222 COVID-19 vaccine.

As for this clone: The germline gene is not matched at one end of the junction; a read error may be the cause. The rearrangement uses TRBV18 and TRBJ2-2; D gene ambiguous. The CDR3 runs 13 residues. Germline assignment: CDR1 KGHSH and CDR2 LQKENI. The CDR3 sequence is CASSNRNAGELFF. The CDR3 region has the DNA TGTGCCAGCTCAAACCGGAACGCCGGGGAGCTGTTTTTT. Supplemented by reference TRBV18 and TRBJ2-2, the full variable domain reads NAGVMQNPRHLVRRRGQEARLRCSPMKGHSHVYWYRQLPEEGLKFMVYLQKENIIDESGMPKERFSAEFPKEGPSILRIQQVVRGDSAAYFCASSNRNAGELFFGEGSRLTVL.

The V call is TRBV27, the J call TRBJ2-2; D is unclear. The CDR3 runs 15 residues. V dropped 5 bases and J dropped 5 bases, with 15 bases sitting between them. Germline CDR1 and CDR2: MNHEY and SMNVEV (reference sequence). CDR3 nucleotide sequence: TGTGCCAGCAGTGCCGGGCAGACGCGTACCGGGGAGCTGTTTTTT. Residues: CASSAGQTRTGELFF.

The chain carries TRBV18 and TRBJ1-3, with D tentatively TRBD1 (5 bases). This CDR3 has 15 residues. Between the trimmed V and J ends, which lost 6 bases and 0 bases, there was a span of 12 bases. Germline V gene sequence: CDR1 KGHSH, CDR2 LQKENI. For the CDR3, the DNA is TGTGCCAGCTCTCCGCGGGGCATCTCTGGAAACACCATATATTTT. The encoded protein is CASSPRGISGNTIYF.

This clone was picked up one time. The V and J genes are TRBV28 and TRBJ1-2; tentatively, D is TRBD1 (5 bases). Germline values: CDR1 MDHEN, CDR2 SYDVKM. V was clipped by 6 bases and J by 4 bases, with 15 bases between them. The CDR3 consists of 14 residues. This CDR3 reads CASRIAGRIYGYTF. The DNA of the CDR3 is TGTGCCAGCAGAATCGCGGGACGGATCTATGGCTACACCTTC.

The V and J genes are TRBV5-1 and TRBJ2-7; 10 bases fit TRBD1. V shed 2 bases, J shed 5 bases, and the junction held 4 bases outside the gene matches. There are 14 residues in the CDR3. Germline values: CDR1 SGHRS, CDR2 YFSETQ. The CDR3 coding sequence is TGCGCCAGCAGCTTTCGGACAGGGGGGGACGAGCAGTACTTC. Translating it yields CASSFRTGGDEQYF.

This chain joins TRBV19 and TRBJ1-1; D is uncertain. Germline V gives CDR1 LNHDA, CDR2 SQIVND (reference sequence). The CDR3 spans 13 residues. The V and J ends lost 8 bases and 3 bases respectively, with 13 bases between them. The CDR3 spells CASRSAVDTEAFF. Written as DNA, the CDR3 is TGTGCCAGTCGCTCCGCCGTGGACACTGAAGCTTTCTTT.

The CDR3 DNA follows: TGCGCCAGCAGCCATCCCGGACAGGGGGCGGCCAAAAACATTCAGTACTTC. Translation gives CASSHPGQGAAKNIQYF. The chain recombines TRBV4-1 with TRBJ2-4, with 11 bases matching TRBD1. V was clipped by 3 bases and J by 1 base; unmatched bases: 5. The CDR3 runs 17 residues. Germline-derived CDR1 and CDR2 are MGHRA and YSYEKL.

This clone has just one count. The gene calls are TRBV3-1 (or the pseudogene TRBV3-2) and TRBJ2-1; D is ambiguous. The CDR3 loop spans 13 amino acids. Germline CDR1 is LGHDT and CDR2 is YNNKEL (reference sequence). Trimming removed 4 bases at V and 1 base at J, with 5 bases between. CDR3 loop: CASSLGSYNEQFF. The CDR3 DNA reads as TGTGCCAGCAGCCTTGGGTCCTACAATGAGCAGTTCTTC.

The rearrangement uses TRBV28 and TRBJ2-7; a possible D gene is TRBD2 (5 bases). Germline V gene data show CDR1 as MDHEN and CDR2 as SYDVKM. CDR3 length: 14 amino acids. V was pared by 2 bases and J by 0 bases, with 8 bases between. The CDR3 DNA sequence: TGTGCCAGCAGTTTACTAGCCAGCTCCTACGAGCAGTACTTC. It encodes CASSLLASSYEQYF. The whole variable domain, remainder taken from reference TRBV28 and TRBJ2-7, is DVKVTQSSRYLVKRTGEKVFLECVQDMDHENMFWYRQDPGLGLRLIYFSYDVKMKEKGDIPEGYSVSREKKERFSLILESASTNQTSMYLCASSLLASSYEQYFGPGTRLTVT.

The chain uses TRBV20-1 and TRBJ1-2; D is unclear. The CDR3 consists of 15 residues. Deletions cut 3 bases from V and 0 bases from J, with 14 bases between. CDR1 is DFQATT, CDR2 SNEGSKA, per germline (reference sequence). CDR3 protein: CSASGGVNTNYGYTF. The CDR3 DNA follows: TGCAGTGCTAGTGGAGGAGTGAACACTAACTATGGCTACACCTTC.

The gene calls are TRBV18 and TRBJ2-2; 7 nucleotides line up with TRBD1. CDR1 is KGHSH, CDR2 LQKENI, per germline. The CDR3 is 16 residues long. The V and J ends lost 5 bases and 4 bases, in that order; junction bases with no gene match: 10. In DNA, the CDR3 is TGTGCCAGCTCATCTGGACAGGATAGGAGCACCGGGGAGCTGTTTTTT. This codes for CASSSGQDRSTGELFF.

The CDR3 nucleotides read TGCAGTGCTAGTCTCACCGGGACAGGGGCCGTCCGGCCCCAGCATTTT. Translated: CSASLTGTGAVRPQHF. This chain links TRBV20-1 with TRBJ1-5; 10 bases align to TRBD1. The length of the CDR3 is 16 residues. V gave up 3 bases and J gave up 9 bases; unmatched junction bases: 14. Germline V gives CDR1 DFQATT, CDR2 SNEGSKA (reference sequence).

The chain is built from TRBV2 and TRBJ1-6; D ambiguous. The germline V and J ends were trimmed by 4 bases and 7 bases, with 11 bases remaining between them. The CDR3 length is 14 residues. Germline V gives CDR1 SNHLY, CDR2 FYNNEI. The CDR3 DNA sequence: TGTGCCAGCAGTGTCGAACCTTCGAATTCACCCCTCCACTTT. Translating it yields CASSVEPSNSPLHF.

The chain employs TRBV5-1 and TRBJ1-4; D is undetermined. Germline values: CDR1 SGHRS, CDR2 YFSETQ. V lost 2 bases and J 10 bases, leaving 9 bases between the germline ends. The CDR3 totals 12 residues. In DNA form, the CDR3 reads TGCGCCAGCAGCTTAGATGGCAGAAAACTGTTTTTT. This encodes CASSLDGRKLFF.

The rearrangement links TRBV5-8 to TRBJ1-2; no reliable D call. V was clipped by 4 bases and J by 4 bases, with 17 bases between them. Germline V gives CDR1 SGHTS, CDR2 YDEGEE. The CDR3 has 15 residues. The chain's CDR3 is CASSPTPATGYGYTF. CDR3 in DNA: TGTGCCAGCAGCCCGACCCCGGCGACGGGCTATGGCTACACCTTC.

V gene TRBV3-1 (or the pseudogene TRBV3-2) combines with J gene TRBJ1-1; D call uncertain. Germline V gene lookup returns CDR1 LGHDT and CDR2 YNNKEL (reference sequence). Trimming shortened V by 0 bases and J by 11 bases, and 13 bases separated the two germline ends. The length of the CDR3 is 13 residues. The CDR3 DNA sequence: TGTGCCAGCAGCCAAGACGGCAGGATAAAGGCTTTCTTT. Its protein is CASSQDGRIKAFF.

J is TRBJ2-7 and V is TRBV27; 7 nucleotides line up with TRBD2. This CDR3 comprises 15 residues. With V trimmed by 3 bases and J by 1 base, 6 bases remained unmatched. Germline V lookup: CDR1 MNHEY, CDR2 SMNVEV (reference sequence). This chain's CDR3 is CASSFNGEGSYEQYF. As DNA, the CDR3 is TGTGCCAGCAGTTTCAACGGGGAGGGATCCTACGAGCAGTACTTC.

The chain carries TRBV5-6 and TRBJ2-5; 7 bases agree with TRBD1. The CDR3 extends over 14 amino acids. V was clipped by 4 bases and J by 3 bases; unmatched bases: 6. Germline lookup yields CDR1 SGHDT and CDR2 YYEEEE. This chain's CDR3 is CASSKRDSKETQYF. The DNA for the CDR3 is TGTGCCAGCAGCAAACGGGACAGCAAAGAGACCCAGTACTTC.

The sample holds one count of this clone. The chain joins TRBV5-1 to TRBJ1-4; D unclear. Germline lookup yields CDR1 SGHRS and CDR2 YFSETQ. The CDR3 is 14 amino acids. Trimming cost V 4 bases and J 8 bases, with 15 bases left between them. CDR3 in amino acids: CASSTGRVGEKLFF. The CDR3 coding sequence is TGCGCCAGCAGCACCGGTAGGGTCGGCGAAAAACTGTTTTTT.

The J gene is TRBJ2-1, the V gene TRBV28, with 9 bases fitting TRBD1. This CDR3 spans 15 amino acids. Unmatched junction bases numbered 4, after V lost 2 bases and J lost 5 bases. In germline, CDR1 is MDHEN, CDR2 SYDVKM. The CDR3 spells CASSLAGTGNNEQFF. The CDR3 coding sequence is TGTGCCAGCAGTTTAGCCGGGACAGGGAACAATGAGCAGTTCTTC.

The J gene is TRBJ1-4, the V gene TRBV28; perhaps TRBD1 as D (5 bases). Looked up from germline, CDR1 is MDHEN and CDR2 is SYDVKM. The CDR3 totals 14 residues. V dropped 5 bases and J dropped 8 bases, with 15 bases sitting between them. CDR3 amino acids: CASSLRLGTEKLFF. The CDR3 DNA reads TGTGCCAGCAGTCTCCGGTTGGGGACGGAAAAACTGTTTTTT.

The gene calls are TRBV27 and TRBJ1-6; D gene uncertain. The germline V gene has CDR1 MNHEY and CDR2 SMNVEV (reference sequence). The CDR3 sequence is 14 residues long. Trimming shortened V by 3 bases and J by 7 bases, and 10 bases separated the two germline ends. The CDR3 DNA is TGTGCCAGCAGTTTGAGGCGGGTCAATTCACCCCTCCACTTT. Protein: CASSLRRVNSPLHF.

This sequence joins TRBV3-1 (or the pseudogene TRBV3-2) and TRBJ1-4; 9 nucleotides line up with TRBD1. Germline V gene lookup returns CDR1 LGHDT and CDR2 YNNKEL (reference sequence). The CDR3 is made up of 14 amino acids. The trim removed 1 base at V and 8 bases at J, leaving 2 bases unmatched. The CDR3: CASSQVGTGEKLFF. CDR3 coding DNA: TGTGCCAGCAGCCAAGTAGGGACAGGGGAAAAACTGTTTTTT.

This clone was seen once. The chain couples TRBV10-3 to TRBJ2-2, with 8 positions matching TRBD1. J was trimmed by 4 bases and V by 4 bases; bases with no gene match: 8. This CDR3 is 16 amino acids long. Germline CDR1 ENHRY, CDR2 SYGVKD. CDR3 DNA sequence: TGTGCCATCAGTGGCCCGGAACAGGGGGGCACCGGGGAGCTGTTTTTT. Translation gives CAISGPEQGGTGELFF.

CDR3 DNA sequence: TGTGCCAGCTCACCAGTCAGCCTCTATGGCTACACCTTC. Translation gives CASSPVSLYGYTF. The gene calls are TRBV18 and TRBJ1-2; no firm D call. The CDR3 runs to 13 residues. The V end lost 2 bases, the J end lost 4 bases, and 8 bases lay between the germline ends. Germline CDR1 reads KGHSH; CDR2 reads LQKENI.

J is TRBJ1-4 and V is TRBV27; D perhaps matches TRBD1 (5 bases). Between the trimmed V and J ends, which lost 8 bases and 7 bases, there was a span of 17 bases. CDR3 length: 14 amino acids. CDR1 is MNHEY and CDR2 is SMNVEV in the germline V gene (reference sequence). The CDR3 DNA reads TGTGCCAGCGGACTTTGGGGGGAGGCTGAAAAACTGTTTTTT. As protein: CASGLWGEAEKLFF.

Worth noting for this clone: Other DNA sequences in this sample translate to the same CDR3. The chain links TRBV28 to TRBJ1-1; D is unclear. Between the trimmed V and J ends, which lost 3 bases and 1 base, there was a span of 6 bases. Germline CDR1 is MDHEN and CDR2 is SYDVKM. The CDR3 has 13 amino acids. DNA for the CDR3: TGTGCCAGCAGTTTCCGGCGGAACACTGAAGCTTTCTTT. Its protein product is CASSFRRNTEAFF. Complete variable domain (other parts from reference TRBV28 and TRBJ1-1): DVKVTQSSRYLVKRTGEKVFLECVQDMDHENMFWYRQDPGLGLRLIYFSYDVKMKEKGDIPEGYSVSREKKERFSLILESASTNQTSMYLCASSFRRNTEAFFGQGTRLTVV.

The chain links TRBV6-4 to TRBJ2-4, with D possibly being TRBD2 (6 bases). Trimming left V 2 bases short and J 4 bases short, with 15 bases between. CDR3 length: 16 residues. From germline, CDR1 is MRHNA and CDR2 SNTAGT. Here the CDR3 reads CASSDNSGYLKNIQYF. In nucleotides, the CDR3 is TGTGCCAGCAGTGACAATAGCGGATACCTAAAAAACATTCAGTACTTC.

The chain joins TRBV29-1 to TRBJ2-3; the D call may be TRBD1 or TRBD2 (5 bases each). Germline CDR1 and CDR2: SQVTM and ANQGSEA. This CDR3 spans 15 amino acids. The V end was cut by 5 bases, the J end by 0 bases, with 15 bases between. The CDR3 DNA sequence: TGCAGCGTTCTTCTTCACAGGACTAGCACAGATACGCAGTATTTT. Its protein is CSVLLHRTSTDTQYF.